These 30 T cell receptor beta chains were all obtained from the same sample, sequenced in a study of T cells in women clearing cervical HPV infection. The repertoire was sequenced with immunoSEQ multiplex PCR; TCRdb's copy has only in-frame clones and lacks some. The sample features tens of thousands of clones, with 1.2% in its top ten. Sequencing was carried out using blood buffy coat. These receptors were collected from a woman aged 18 to 69 with a cervical HPV16 infection that either progressed to CIN3+ or cleared (not recorded which).

Turning to this clone: Read data end 3 residues before the CDR3 end; the end is taken from the germline J gene. The chain recombines TRBV20-1 with TRBJ2-7; 8 nucleotides line up with TRBD1. The CDR3 extends over 14 amino acids. V was clipped by 3 bases and J by 0 bases; unmatched bases: 4. Per the germline V gene, CDR1 is DFQATT and CDR2 is SNEGSKA (reference sequence). The part of the CDR3 DNA that was read is TGCAGTGCTAGGGGACAGGCCCACTCCTACGAG. Amino acid sequence: CSARGQAHSYE. The entire CDR3 reads CSARGQAHSYEQYF.

About this clone itself: The missing CDR3 end, 3 residues past where the read stops, is filled in from the germline J gene. This chain joins TRBV5-4 and TRBJ2-2; 7 bases fit TRBD2. There are 14 residues in the CDR3. The germline gives CDR1 SGHNT, CDR2 YYREEE (reference sequence). The sequenced part of the CDR3 DNA is TGTGCCAGCAGCTTGCGGGGGACTAATGAAAAG. It specifies CASSLRGTNEK. The full CDR3 protein reads CASSLRGTNEKLFF. Using reference TRBV5-4 and TRBJ2-2 for the parts outside the CDR3, the full variable domain is ETGVTQSPTHLIKTRGQQVTLRCSSQSGHNTVSWYQQALGQGPQFIFQYYREEENGRGNFPPRFSGLQFPNYSSELNVNALELDDSALYLCASSLRGTNEKLFFGEGSRLTVL.

Details on this clone: From the germline J gene comes the end of the CDR3, since the read stops 3 residues before it. The V and J genes are TRBV7-2 and TRBJ1-2, with D possibly being TRBD1 (6 bases). The CDR3 covers 14 residues. The germline V gene has CDR1 SGHTA and CDR2 FQGNSA. Deletions cut 4 bases from V and 3 bases from J, with 12 bases between. This chain's CDR3 is CASSSAYRDYGYTF. Incomplete CDR3 DNA: TGTGCCAGCAGCTCCGCCTACAGGGACTATGGC.

Regarding this clone: The sequence runs out 3 residues before the end of the CDR3; the remainder is reconstructed from the germline J gene. The chain has TRBV30 and TRBJ1-5, with 7 bases fitting TRBD1. The CDR3 consists of 12 residues. The germline gives CDR1 GTSNPN, CDR2 SVGIG (reference sequence). Trimming took 3 bases from V and 7 from J; bases not matched to a gene: 3. CDR3 DNA (partial): TGTGCCTGGAGACAGGGGACCCAGCCC. It yields the protein CAWRQGTQP. In full, the CDR3 reads CAWRQGTQPQHF.

As concerns this clone: The CDR3 is cut off 3 residues early in the read; its end comes from the germline J gene. The chain has TRBV7-2 and TRBJ2-7; 11 bases are shared with TRBD1. CDR1 SGHTA and CDR2 FQGNSA come from the germline V gene. This CDR3 is built from 15 residues. V gave up 4 bases and J gave up 2 bases; unmatched junction bases: 4. The CDR3 loop is CASSSRTGGAYEQYF. The covered CDR3 bases are TGTGCCAGCAGCTCTCGGACAGGGGGCGCCTACGAG.

With regard to this clone: The CDR3 end falls 3 residues outside the read, so it is completed with the germline J gene. This chain joins TRBV5-6 and TRBJ2-7, with D possibly matching TRBD2 (5 bases). CDR1 is SGHDT and CDR2 is YYEEEE in the germline V gene. Trimming stripped 4 bases from V and 2 bases from J, with 16 bases between. This CDR3 spans 15 amino acids. The covered CDR3 bases are TGTGCCAGCAGCCCCCCCGGGGAGCAGGCCTACGAG. Its protein product is CASSPPGEQAYE. In full, the CDR3 reads CASSPPGEQAYEQYF.

A word on this clone: The read comes to an end 3 residues before the CDR3 does, leaving the germline J gene to fill in the end. This sequence joins TRBV5-1 and TRBJ2-5; no clear D gene. The CDR3 totals 14 residues. Per germline, CDR1 SGHRS and CDR2 YFSETQ. The CDR3 sequence: CASSLGRPADTQYF. The covered CDR3 bases are TGCGCCAGCAGCTTGGGGCGGCCTGCGGATACC.

Regarding this clone: The read ends 3 residues before the CDR3 terminus; that terminus is restored from the germline J gene. This chain connects TRBV2 to TRBJ1-2, with D possibly TRBD1 on 6 matching bases. This CDR3 contains 14 residues. Germline V lookup: CDR1 SNHLY, CDR2 FYNNEI. Trimming pared 4 bases from V and 4 bases from J, leaving 13 bases between. The part of the CDR3 DNA that was read is TGTGCCAGCAGTGGCACGACAGGCGCCTATGGC. Amino acids: CASSGTTGAYG. The whole CDR3 is CASSGTTGAYGYTF.

Turning to this clone: The DNA ends 3 residues before the CDR3 does, and the rest of the CDR3 is filled in from the germline J gene. The V and J genes are TRBV5-1 and TRBJ2-7, with D possibly TRBD1 on 6 matching bases. V dropped 4 bases and J dropped 5 bases, with 16 bases sitting between them. This CDR3 is built from 14 residues. Germline V gene lookup returns CDR1 SGHRS and CDR2 YFSETQ. The CDR3 region is CASSRTGGEDEQYF. Partial CDR3 DNA: TGCGCCAGCAGCCGGACTGGGGGCGAGGACGAG.

Incomplete CDR3 DNA: TGTGCCAGCAGCCTCCAGCGGGGGGGCCGTCATACG. Translating it yields CASSLQRGGRHT. The CDR3, in full, reads CASSLQRGGRHTQYF. The chain employs TRBV5-6 and TRBJ2-3; 10 bases align to TRBD2. The read comes to an end 3 residues before the CDR3 does, leaving the germline J gene to fill in the end. CDR1 SGHDT and CDR2 YYEEEE come from the germline V gene. The CDR3 runs 15 residues. V was pared by 4 bases and J by 7 bases, with 9 bases of the junction left unmatched.

As to this clone: The read is 3 residues too short to cover the CDR3 end, so that end is filled in from the germline J gene. The rearrangement uses TRBV5-4 and TRBJ1-4; D possibly corresponds to TRBD1 (5 bases). The CDR3 runs 14 residues. The ends were cut back, 6 bases at V and 0 bases at J, with 9 bases in the middle. Germline V gene sequence: CDR1 SGHNT, CDR2 YYREEE (reference sequence). CDR3 sequence: CASKDISTNEKLFF. The covered CDR3 bases are TGTGCCAGCAAGGACATTTCAACTAATGAAAAA.

Points on this clone: The DNA ends 3 residues before the CDR3 does, and the rest of the CDR3 is filled in from the germline J gene. The rearrangement joins TRBV6-2 or TRBV6-3 to TRBJ1-1, with 7 nucleotides matching TRBD1. The V gene's germline CDR1 is MNHEY and CDR2 SVGEGT. The CDR3 has 16 amino acids. V lost 4 bases to trimming and J lost 2 bases; unmatched junction nucleotides: 10. The CDR3 region is CASSFTQRGLNTEAFF. The sequenced CDR3 bases are TGTGCCAGCAGTTTCACCCAGAGGGGGCTCAACACTGAA.

About this clone: The read stops 3 residues short of the end of the CDR3; the missing end is completed from the germline J gene. The chain carries TRBV28 and TRBJ1-4; TRBD1 is a possible D gene (6 bases). Germline values: CDR1 MDHEN, CDR2 SYDVKM. The CDR3 length is 15 residues. V was clipped by 4 bases and J by 4 bases, with 13 bases between them. The sequenced CDR3 bases are TGTGCCAGCAGTTCCCGGGACAACGGTAATGAAAAA. Translating it yields CASSSRDNGNEK. The entire CDR3 is CASSSRDNGNEKLFF. Supplemented by reference TRBV28 and TRBJ1-4, the full variable domain reads DVKVTQSSRYLVKRTGEKVFLECVQDMDHENMFWYRQDPGLGLRLIYFSYDVKMKEKGDIPEGYSVSREKKERFSLILESASTNQTSMYLCASSSRDNGNEKLFFGSGTQLSVL.

About this clone: At one boundary the junction diverges from the germline segment, which might be a read error. The read terminates 3 residues ahead of where the CDR3 ends, so the germline J gene completes it. V usage is TRBV18 and J usage is TRBJ1-5; D call uncertain. The CDR3 is 17 amino acids. Germline V gene lookup returns CDR1 KGHSH and CDR2 LQKENI. The CDR3 is CTSSPLRTPLGNQPQHF. The DNA read from the CDR3 is TGTACCAGCTCACCACTTAGGACTCCCCTTGGCAATCAGCCC.

On this clone itself: The read terminates 3 residues before the CDR3 end, so the remaining end is supplied by the germline J gene. The chain has TRBV19 and TRBJ2-7; TRBD1 agrees at 9 bases. Trimming cost V 5 bases and J 6 bases; bases outside gene matches: 5. The CDR3 totals 13 residues. The germline CDR1 and CDR2 sequences are LNHDA and SQIVND (reference sequence). The CDR3 DNA, read in part, is TGTGCCAGTAGTGCCGGGACAGGGTTCGAG. Residues: CASSAGTGFE. The CDR3, in full, reads CASSAGTGFEQYF.

In the case of this clone: The read terminates 3 residues before the CDR3 end, so the remaining end is supplied by the germline J gene. The chain uses TRBV27 and TRBJ2-7; TRBD1 aligns across 7 bases. Germline trimming cut 2 bases from V and 5 bases from J; bases unmatched to any gene: 3. The germline gives CDR1 MNHEY, CDR2 SMNVEV (reference sequence). The CDR3 extends over 13 amino acids. The sequenced part of the CDR3 DNA is TGTGCCAGCAGTTTAGAAGGGGGCGACGAG. As protein: CASSLEGGDE. The entire CDR3 protein reads CASSLEGGDEQYF.

Remarks on this clone: The read is 3 residues too short to cover the CDR3 end, so that end is filled in from the germline J gene. V usage is TRBV18 and J usage is TRBJ2-2; D is unclear. This CDR3 comprises 16 residues. Germline-derived CDR1 and CDR2 are KGHSH and LQKENI. CDR3 DNA (partial): TGTGCCAGCTCACCATTCCAACCGGCAACTAATGAAAAG. It is translated as CASSPFQPATNEK. The complete CDR3 reads CASSPFQPATNEKLFF.

On this clone itself: The CDR3 goes on 3 residues after the read ends, and that part is filled in from the germline J gene. V gene TRBV5-1 combines with J gene TRBJ2-7; D is perhaps TRBD2 (6 bases). The germline V gene encodes CDR1 SGHRS and CDR2 YFSETQ. There are 13 residues in the CDR3. V gave up 4 bases and J gave up 6 bases, with 14 bases separating them. The DNA read from the CDR3 is TGCGCCAGCAGCATCTTGAGCGGGCCCGAG. It encodes CASSILSGPE. The whole CDR3 protein reads CASSILSGPEQYF.

As concerns this clone: The CDR3 end falls 3 residues outside the read, so it is completed with the germline J gene. The chain uses TRBV2 and TRBJ1-2, with D possibly matching TRBD1 (6 bases). The CDR3 runs 14 residues. The V gene's germline CDR1 is SNHLY and CDR2 FYNNEI. CDR3 in amino acids: CASRSGDGSYDYTF. Incomplete CDR3 DNA: TGTGCCAGCAGATCAGGGGACGGCTCCTACGAC.

With respect to this clone: The read comes to an end 3 residues before the CDR3 does, leaving the germline J gene to fill in the end. V and J are TRBV12-5 and TRBJ2-7, with TRBD2 as a possible D gene (6 bases). From germline, CDR1 is LGHNT and CDR2 FRNRAP. The length of the CDR3 is 16 residues. The V and J ends lost 0 bases and 0 bases respectively, with 12 bases between them. Incomplete CDR3 DNA: TGTGCTAGTGGTTTGGTAATAGCGGCAAGCTCCTACGAG. Translating it yields CASGLVIAASSYE. Given in full, the CDR3 is CASGLVIAASSYEQYF. The full variable domain, completed using reference TRBV12-5 and TRBJ2-7, is DARVTQTPRHKVTEMGQEVTMRCQPILGHNTVFWYRQTMMQGLELLAYFRNRAPLDDSGMPKDRFSAEMPDATLATLKIQPSEPRDSAVYFCASGLVIAASSYEQYFGPGTRLTVT.

Of note for this clone: Read sequence stops 3 residues before the CDR3 end, and the germline J gene provides the missing end. The chain links TRBV18 to TRBJ2-1, with TRBD1 matching over 7 bases. The CDR3 consists of 15 residues. V shed 4 bases, J shed 8 bases, and the junction held 11 bases outside the gene matches. Germline lookup yields CDR1 KGHSH and CDR2 LQKENI. CDR3 DNA (partial): TGTGCCAGCTCACTACTAGGGGGCACTATAGATGAG. Residues: CASSLLGGTIDE. The whole CDR3 region reads CASSLLGGTIDEQFF.

A word on this clone: The read comes to an end 3 residues before the CDR3 does, leaving the germline J gene to fill in the end. The chain uses TRBV19 and TRBJ1-2, with 9 bases that match TRBD1. Germline V lookup: CDR1 LNHDA, CDR2 SQIVND (reference sequence). The CDR3 is 14 residues long. Incomplete CDR3 DNA: TGTGCCAGCACCGCCGGTACAGGGGGCGATGAC. It encodes CASTAGTGGDD. The complete CDR3 reads CASTAGTGGDDYTF.

Incomplete CDR3 DNA: TGCGCCAGCAGCTTGGGCGCAGGGCCGGACGAG. This gives the protein CASSLGAGPDE. The full CDR3 is CASSLGAGPDEQYF. The chain couples TRBV5-1 to TRBJ2-7, with D maybe TRBD1 (5 bases). The read ends 3 residues before the CDR3 terminus; that terminus is restored from the germline J gene. Trimming cost V 0 bases and J 5 bases, with 12 bases left between them. Per the germline V gene, CDR1 is SGHRS and CDR2 is YFSETQ. This CDR3 is 14 amino acids long.

A remark on this clone: Coverage ceases 3 residues before the CDR3 finishes, and the germline J gene fills in the end. The rearrangement uses TRBV11-2 and TRBJ2-3; unclear D gene. Germline CDR1 reads SGHAT; CDR2 reads FQNNGV. V shed 3 bases and J shed 5 bases, with 9 bases lying between them. This CDR3 region has 13 residues. CDR3 residues: CASSFEPEDTQYF. The covered CDR3 bases are TGTGCCAGCAGCTTTGAGCCCGAAGATACG. Based on the CDR3 plus reference TRBV11-2 and TRBJ2-3, the full variable domain is EAGVAQSPRYKIIEKRQSVAFWCNPISGHATLYWYQQILGQGPKLLIQFQNNGVVDDSQLPKDRFSAERLKGVDSTLKIQPAKLEDSAVYLCASSFEPEDTQYFGPGTRLTVL.

The sequenced part of the CDR3 DNA is TGCAGTGCTAGGGGGGGAAGCAATCAGCCC. Protein sequence: CSARGGSNQP. The complete CDR3 protein is CSARGGSNQPQHF. The chain employs TRBV20-1 and TRBJ1-5, with a possible D match to TRBD1 (5 bases). The read ends 3 residues early relative to the CDR3; the germline J gene fills the gap. The length of the CDR3 is 13 residues. V was clipped by 3 bases and J by 1 base, with 7 bases between them. Germline V gives CDR1 DFQATT, CDR2 SNEGSKA (reference sequence).

CDR3 residues: CASSLAQGRAFF. The part of the CDR3 DNA that was read is TGTGCCAGCAGCTTAGCTCAGGGGAGG. The chain is built from TRBV7-9 and TRBJ1-1, with D possibly matching TRBD1 (6 bases). The read terminates 3 residues before the CDR3 end, so the remaining end is supplied by the germline J gene. Germline V gives CDR1 SEHNR, CDR2 FQNEAQ (reference sequence). There are 12 residues in the CDR3.

Worth noting for this clone: Sequencing ends 3 residues short of the CDR3 end; the germline J gene provides the rest. The rearrangement links TRBV5-1 to TRBJ1-2, with a possible D match to TRBD1 (5 bases). CDR1 is SGHRS and CDR2 is YFSETQ in the germline V gene. V was clipped by 6 bases and J by 3 bases, with 15 bases between them. The CDR3 extends over 14 amino acids. The sequenced CDR3 bases are TGCGCCAGCAAACCAAATGGAGGGGACTATGGC. Protein: CASKPNGGDYG. In full, the CDR3 reads CASKPNGGDYGYTF.

With regard to this clone: Read sequence stops 3 residues before the CDR3 end, and the germline J gene provides the missing end. The chain combines TRBV4-2 with TRBJ2-3; D may correspond to TRBD1 or TRBD2 (6 bases each). Germline assignment: CDR1 LGHNA and CDR2 YNFKEQ. The CDR3 runs 18 residues. V dropped 0 bases and J dropped 0 bases, with 16 bases sitting between them. CDR3: CASSQERRTGRSTDTQYF. CDR3 bases read: TGTGCCAGCAGCCAAGAACGCCGCACAGGGAGGAGCACAGATACG.

Turning to this clone: The read finishes 3 residues shy of the CDR3 end, and the germline J gene is used to complete it. The rearrangement joins TRBV19 to TRBJ1-1, with TRBD1 identical over 7 bases. This CDR3 is built from 16 residues. V trimming: 7 bases; J trimming: 4 bases; junction bases outside the gene matches: 15. Germline V gives CDR1 LNHDA, CDR2 SQIVND (reference sequence). The DNA read from the CDR3 is TGTGCCAGTAAATCCAGGGGGTCGGCAATGAGCACTGAA. Its protein product is CASKSRGSAMSTE. The CDR3 reads in full as CASKSRGSAMSTEAFF.

Concerning this clone: With the read ending 3 residues before the CDR3 end, the germline J gene is used to fill in that end. J is TRBJ2-7 and V is TRBV20-1; D is perhaps TRBD2 (6 bases). V was trimmed by 0 bases and J by 2 bases, leaving 14 bases between them. Germline CDR1 reads DFQATT; CDR2 reads SNEGSKA (reference sequence). This CDR3 has 15 residues. This CDR3 reads CSARDSASVTYEQYF. The CDR3 bases that were read are TGCAGTGCTAGAGATTCGGCTAGCGTAACCTACGAG.